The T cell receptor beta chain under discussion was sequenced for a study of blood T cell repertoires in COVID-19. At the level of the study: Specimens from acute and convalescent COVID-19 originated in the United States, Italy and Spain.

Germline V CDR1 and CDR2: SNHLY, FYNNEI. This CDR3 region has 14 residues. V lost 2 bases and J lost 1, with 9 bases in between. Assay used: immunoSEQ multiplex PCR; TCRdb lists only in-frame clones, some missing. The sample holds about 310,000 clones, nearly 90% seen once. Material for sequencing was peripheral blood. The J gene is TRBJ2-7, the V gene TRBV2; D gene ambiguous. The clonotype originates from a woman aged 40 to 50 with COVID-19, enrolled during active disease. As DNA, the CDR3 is TGTGCCAGCAGTGAAAATGTACAGTCCTACGAGCAGTACTTC. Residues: CASSENVQSYEQYF.